This record covers a single TCR beta chain. The CDR3 is made up of 14 amino acids. Per germline, CDR1 GTSNPN and CDR2 SVGIG (reference sequence). The V gene end was trimmed by 3 bases and the J gene end by 4 bases; junction bases not matched to a gene: 5. The source of the sample is a study of blood T cell repertoires in COVID-19. The overall study: Spain, Italy and the United States supplied samples that represented acute and convalescent COVID-19.

Clones were read by immunoSEQ multiplex PCR, and TCRdb kept only the in-frame ones, dropping some. The data contain about 94,000 clones, 84% of them singletons. The chain joins TRBV30 to TRBJ1-3; 8 bases agree with TRBD1. Sequenced input: peripheral blood. The clonotype was recovered from a man aged 60-69 years with acute or convalescent COVID-19. The CDR3 region has the DNA TGTGCCTGGAGGGACAGGGTGTGGGGAAACACCATATATTTT. Its protein is CAWRDRVWGNTIYF.